This T cell receptor (beta chain) was documented in a study of blood T cell repertoires in COVID-19. TCRdb's table, derived via immunoSEQ multiplex PCR, lists solely in-frame clones and lacks some. The sample has some 83,000 clones, roughly 89% seen once. The CDR3 is made up of 14 amino acids. The V gene end was trimmed by 11 bases and the J gene end by 5 bases; junction bases not matched to a gene: 11. The germline V gene encodes CDR1 SNHLY and CDR2 FYNNEI. The chain employs TRBV2 and TRBJ2-3, with 9 bases matching TRBD2. Input material: peripheral blood. The source of this sequence is a man in his fifties or sixties with acute or convalescent COVID-19. In DNA, the CDR3 is TGTGCCTGCTCTTTAGCGGGAGACATAGATACGCAGTATTTT. It is translated as CACSLAGDIDTQYF.